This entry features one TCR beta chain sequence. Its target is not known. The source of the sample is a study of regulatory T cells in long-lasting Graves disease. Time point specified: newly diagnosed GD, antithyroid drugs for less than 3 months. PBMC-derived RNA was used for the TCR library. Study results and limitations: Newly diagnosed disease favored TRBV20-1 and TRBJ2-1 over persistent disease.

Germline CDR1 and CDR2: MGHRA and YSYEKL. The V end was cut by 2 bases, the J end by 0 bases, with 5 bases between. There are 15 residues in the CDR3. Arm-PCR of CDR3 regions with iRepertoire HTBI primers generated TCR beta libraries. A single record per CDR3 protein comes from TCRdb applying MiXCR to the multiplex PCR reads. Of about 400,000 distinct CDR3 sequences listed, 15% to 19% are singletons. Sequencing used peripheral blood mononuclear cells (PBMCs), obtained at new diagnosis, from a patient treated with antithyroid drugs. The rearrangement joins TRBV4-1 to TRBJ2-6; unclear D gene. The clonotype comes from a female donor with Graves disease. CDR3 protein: CASSQRNSGANVLTF. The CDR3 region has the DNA TGCGCCAGCAGCCAAAGGAACTCTGGGGCCAACGTCCTGACTTTC.